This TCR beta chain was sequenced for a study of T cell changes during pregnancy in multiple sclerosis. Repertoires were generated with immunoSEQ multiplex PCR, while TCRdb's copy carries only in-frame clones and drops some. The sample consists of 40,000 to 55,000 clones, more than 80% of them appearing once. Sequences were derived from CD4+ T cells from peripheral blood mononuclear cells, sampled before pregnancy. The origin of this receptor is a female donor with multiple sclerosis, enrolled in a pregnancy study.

CDR3 coding DNA: TGTGCCAGCAGCGACCGACTAGTTACTGAGCAGTTCTTC. The encoded protein is CASSDRLVTEQFF. The chain carries TRBV2 and TRBJ2-1, with a weak D call TRBD2 (6 bases). Trimming stripped 6 bases from V and 9 bases from J, with 15 bases between. This CDR3 is 13 amino acids long. Germline V gene lookup returns CDR1 SNHLY and CDR2 FYNNEI. Full variable domain (outside the CDR3, taken from reference TRBV2 and TRBJ2-1): EPEVTQTPSHQVTQMGQEVILRCVPISNHLYFYWYRQILGQKVEFLVSFYNNEISEKSEIFDDQFSVERPDGSNFTLKIRSTKLEDSAMYFCASSDRLVTEQFFGPGTRLTVL.